The subject of this entry is one T cell receptor beta chain. Its specificity is unknown. These data come from a study of cytomegalovirus exposure and HLA in healthy donors. Broader study findings: Later analysis revealed greater clonal expansion in HLA-associated TCR beta chains than in equally common others.

60 Vbeta and 13 Jbeta primers were used in PCR. Profiled with immunoSEQ multiplex PCR; TCRdb holds only in-frame clones, not every one. The table shows around 100,000 clones, with about 72% occurring only once. The CDR3 loop spans 13 amino acids. Trimming removed 5 bases from V and 7 bases from J, with 14 bases in between. From germline, CDR1 is MNHNS and CDR2 SASEGT. Healthy bone marrow donors supplied every sample. Sequencing was carried out using PBMCs. This sequence joins TRBV6-1 and TRBJ1-2; D may be TRBD1 (6 bases). The sequence was obtained from a woman aged 55-69 years in good health and CMV-seropositive. The CDR3 DNA reads TGTGCCAGCAGTCTAGACAGGAATTCTGGCTACACCTTC. Protein: CASSLDRNSGYTF.